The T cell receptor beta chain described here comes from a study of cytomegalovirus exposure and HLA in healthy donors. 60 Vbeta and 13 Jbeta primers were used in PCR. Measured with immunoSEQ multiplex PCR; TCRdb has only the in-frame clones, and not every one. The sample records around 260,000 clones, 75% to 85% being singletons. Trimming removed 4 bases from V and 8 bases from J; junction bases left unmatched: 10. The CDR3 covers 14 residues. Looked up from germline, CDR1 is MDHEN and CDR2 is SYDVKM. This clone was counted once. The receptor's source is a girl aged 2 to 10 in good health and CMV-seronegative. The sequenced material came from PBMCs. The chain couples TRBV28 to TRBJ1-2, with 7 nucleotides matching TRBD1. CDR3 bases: TGTGCCAGCAGTTCGACAGGGCAAAGGTACGGCTACACCTTC. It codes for CASSSTGQRYGYTF.